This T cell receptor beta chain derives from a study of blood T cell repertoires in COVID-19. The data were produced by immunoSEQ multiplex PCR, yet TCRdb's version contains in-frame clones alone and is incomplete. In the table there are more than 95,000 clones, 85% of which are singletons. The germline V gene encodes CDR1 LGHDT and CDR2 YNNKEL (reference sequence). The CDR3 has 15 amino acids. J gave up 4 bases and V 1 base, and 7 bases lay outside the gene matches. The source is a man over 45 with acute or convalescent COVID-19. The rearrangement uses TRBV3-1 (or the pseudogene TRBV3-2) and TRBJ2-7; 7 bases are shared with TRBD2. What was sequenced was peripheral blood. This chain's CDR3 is CASSQGGGWGYEQYF. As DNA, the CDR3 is TGTGCCAGCAGCCAAGGGGGGGGATGGGGTTACGAGCAGTACTTC.